Detailed here is one TCR beta chain. Its matching antigen is unknown. There are 13 residues in the CDR3. Germline-derived CDR1 and CDR2 are MDHEN and SYDVKM. Deletions cut 2 bases from V and 8 bases from J, with 10 bases between. The data stem from a study of T cell responses to AZD1222 COVID-19 vaccine. Study results and limitations: Possibly, clonal diversity was underestimated; donors were largely white British and included more females.

Sequencing was performed with immunoSEQ multiplex PCR; in TCRdb, only in-frame clones are kept and a portion is missing. The sample has approximately 130,000 clones, 90% seen once. The source material was peripheral blood, sampled on day 0 of AZD1222 vaccination. The gene calls are TRBV28 and TRBJ1-5; D may be TRBD1 (5 bases). This TCR was sampled from an adult in good health. This chain's CDR3 is CASSLEGQKPQHF. The CDR3 DNA reads TGTGCCAGCAGTTTAGAGGGGCAAAAGCCCCAGCATTTT.